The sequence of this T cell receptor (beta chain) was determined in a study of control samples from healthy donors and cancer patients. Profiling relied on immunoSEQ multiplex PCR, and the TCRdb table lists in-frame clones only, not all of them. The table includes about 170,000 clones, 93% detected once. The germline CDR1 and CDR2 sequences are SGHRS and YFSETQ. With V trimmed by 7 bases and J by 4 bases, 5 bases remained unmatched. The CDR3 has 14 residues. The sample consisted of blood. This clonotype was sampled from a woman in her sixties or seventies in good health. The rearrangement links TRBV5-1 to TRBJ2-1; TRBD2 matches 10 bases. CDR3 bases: TGCGCCAGCGGGAGCGGGGGGGCTTACAATGAGCAGTTCTTC. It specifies CASGSGGAYNEQFF.